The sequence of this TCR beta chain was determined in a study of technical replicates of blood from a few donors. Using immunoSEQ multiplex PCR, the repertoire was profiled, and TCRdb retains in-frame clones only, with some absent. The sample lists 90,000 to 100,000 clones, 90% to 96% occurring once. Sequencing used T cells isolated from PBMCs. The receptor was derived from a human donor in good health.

The CDR3 DNA reads as TGTGCCAGTAGTCTCCCGCCCCTCGGGGCTTTCTTT. Protein: CASSLPPLGAFF. The chain is built from TRBV19 and TRBJ1-1, with unresolved D. Trimming removed 5 bases from V and 11 bases from J, with 15 bases in between. The CDR3 length is 12 residues. Germline assignment: CDR1 LNHDA and CDR2 SQIVND (reference sequence).